Sequencing of this T cell receptor beta chain was carried out in a study of Ad26.COV2.S vaccination and SARS-CoV-2 variants (dated by TCRdb to 2020 to 2022). Some background on the complete study: Donors in the vaccine arm were drawn from COV1001, a phase I-IIa trial of Ad26.COV2.S in healthy adults that was multicentre, randomized, double-blind and placebo-controlled. Ad26.COV2.S was administered intramuscularly at a dose of 5x10^10 or 1x10^11 viral particles, either as one shot or as two shots given 56 days apart. TCRbeta repertoire sequencing served as the tool for gauging how specific and how broad the SARS-CoV-2-reactive T cell receptors were following Ad26.COV2.S vaccination. A total of approximately 32 samples were included in the TCR-sequenced set, comprising around 19 Ad26.COV2.S vaccine recipients, 5 placebo recipients and 8 SARS-CoV-2 convalescent individuals. Trial participants were randomized into five groups of five, in which low-dose or high-dose Ad26.COV2.S was given once or twice, or placebo was given on both occasions. Blinding of investigators to trial group allocation was maintained during experiments and outcome assessment. The paper's findings and limits, for the study overall: The study lacked the statistical power to compare responses across vaccine doses or regimens. The authors noted that the TCR breadth and depth analyses may have underestimated total T cell responses. Vaccine and placebo recipients had similar non-spike TCR breadth, a finding consistent with the vaccine containing only spike. Spike-specific TCR breadth was higher in Ad26.COV2.S recipients than in placebo recipients (P = 0.0014). After vaccination, substantial breadth of spike-specific CD8+ and CD4+ T cell responses was reported.

The immunoSEQ Assay was used to sequence TCRbeta CDR3 regions. After extraction, genomic DNA underwent amplification by bias-controlled multiplex PCR, followed by high-throughput sequencing. In the source study's methods: To quantify the absolute abundance of each unique TCRbeta CDR3 region, sequences were collapsed and filtered. Usable DNA was measured by amplifying reference genes present in all nucleated cells, and TCRbeta template counts were normalized to that usable DNA to estimate T cell fraction. Repertoire TCRs were annotated as SARS-CoV-2-specific by exact matching of V gene, CDR3 amino acid sequence and J gene to a known reactive TCR set. The reference SARS-CoV-2 TCR set was obtained from MIRA and was filtered for enrichment in COVID-19-positive ImmuneCODE repertoires, whereby public or cross-reactive TCRs were removed. Drawing on the MIRA antigens, annotated TCRs were analysed further at the level of specific ORF or position within ORF. Depth was the summed frequency of annotated unique rearrangements, while breadth was defined as annotated unique rearrangements over total unique productive rearrangements. TCR breadth was compared between groups using two-sided Wilcoxon rank-sum tests. Sourced from immuneACCESS, this table was stored by TCRdb with only in-frame sequences that have V and J called. A share of the clones is absent; for the studies checked, an unresolved V gene accounts for under half, and the remainder has no known explanation. The V and J calls and the clone size are those of that table, but D and trimming were determined from the DNA. This sample holds 380,000 or so clones; roughly 80% were observed only once. Almost 7.5% of the sample comes from the top ten.

The treatment or condition label, as the study defines it: around 19 received Ad26.COV2.S at low or high dose, single or two shots; roughly 5 received placebo; per-sample allocation not given. For vaccine and placebo recipients, repertoires were sequenced using samples collected on day 63 after the first injection. In Cohort 1b, 25 to 30 adults aged 18-55 years were enrolled at a single site in Boston, USA, between 29 July and 7 August 2020. Ad26.COV2.S was a replication-incompetent adenovirus type 26 vector expressing a prefusion-stabilized SARS-CoV-2 spike protein from the original Wuhan strain. V sheds 2 bases and J sheds 1 base, leaving 8 bases between their ends. CDR1 and CDR2 are read off the germline V gene (reference sequence) as MNHEY and SMNVEV. The CDR3 runs 14 amino acids, cysteine and phenylalanine included. Only the CDR3 portion is preserved as DNA: 42 bases, with reading frame beginning at the first base.

A note on this clone: Its antigen is still unknown. One base away there is no much larger clone; base qualities are not given.

The starting material was peripheral blood, obtained in a trial of Ad26.COV2.S vaccine versus placebo. The source is a person aged 18 to 65 who received the Ad26.COV2.S COVID-19 vaccine or a placebo. The sequence links TRBV27 to TRBJ1-1; the D gene cannot be resolved reliably. The DNA is as follows: TGTGCCAGCAGTTTAGAGTTAGGGAACACTGAAGCTTTCTTT. It translates to CASSLELGNTEAFF.